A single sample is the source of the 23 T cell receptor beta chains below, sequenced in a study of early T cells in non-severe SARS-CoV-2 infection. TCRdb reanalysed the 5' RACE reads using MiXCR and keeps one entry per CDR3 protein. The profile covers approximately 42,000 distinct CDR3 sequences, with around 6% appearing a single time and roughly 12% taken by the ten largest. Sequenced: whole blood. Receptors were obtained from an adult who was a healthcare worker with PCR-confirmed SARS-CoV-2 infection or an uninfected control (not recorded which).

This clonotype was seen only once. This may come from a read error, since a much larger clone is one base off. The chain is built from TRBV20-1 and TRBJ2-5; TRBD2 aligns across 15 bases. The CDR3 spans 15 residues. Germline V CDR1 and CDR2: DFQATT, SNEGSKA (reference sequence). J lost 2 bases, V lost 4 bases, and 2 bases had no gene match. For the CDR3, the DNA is TGCAGTGCTACAGGACTAGCGGGGGGGCAAGAGACCCAGTACTTC. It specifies CSATGLAGGQETQYF.

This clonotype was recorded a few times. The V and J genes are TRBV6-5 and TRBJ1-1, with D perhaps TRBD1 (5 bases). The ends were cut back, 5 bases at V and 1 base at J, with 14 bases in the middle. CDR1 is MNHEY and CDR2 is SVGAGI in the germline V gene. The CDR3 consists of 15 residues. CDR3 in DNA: TGTGCCAGCAGTGCCTCCGCGGGGGGGAACACTGAAGCTTTCTTT. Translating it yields CASSASAGGNTEAFF.

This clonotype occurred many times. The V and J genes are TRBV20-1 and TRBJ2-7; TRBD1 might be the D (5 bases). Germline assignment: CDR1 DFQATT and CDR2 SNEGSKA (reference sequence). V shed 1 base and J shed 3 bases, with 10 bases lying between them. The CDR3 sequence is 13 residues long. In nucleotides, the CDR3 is TGCAGTGCTAGAGCCAGGGCTGACTACGAGCAGTACTTC. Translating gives CSARARADYEQYF.

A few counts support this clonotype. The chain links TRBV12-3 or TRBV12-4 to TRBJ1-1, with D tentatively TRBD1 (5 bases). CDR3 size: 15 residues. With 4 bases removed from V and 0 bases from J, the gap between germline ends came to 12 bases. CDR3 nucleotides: TGTGCCAGCAGTTCCTACCGGGACCTGAACACTGAAGCTTTCTTT. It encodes CASSSYRDLNTEAFF.

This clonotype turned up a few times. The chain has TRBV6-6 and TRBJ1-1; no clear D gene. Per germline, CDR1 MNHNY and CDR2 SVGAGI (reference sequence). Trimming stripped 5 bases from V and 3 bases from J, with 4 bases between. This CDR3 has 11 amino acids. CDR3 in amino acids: CASSLDTEAFF. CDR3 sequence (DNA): TGTGCCAGCAGTCTTGACACTGAAGCTTTCTTT.

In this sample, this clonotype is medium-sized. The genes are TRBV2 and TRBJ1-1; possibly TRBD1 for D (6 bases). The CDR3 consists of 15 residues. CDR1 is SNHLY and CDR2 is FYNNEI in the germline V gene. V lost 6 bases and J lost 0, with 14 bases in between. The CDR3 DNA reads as TGTGCCAGCAGCGATTATGGGACAATGAACACTGAAGCTTTCTTT. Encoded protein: CASSDYGTMNTEAFF.

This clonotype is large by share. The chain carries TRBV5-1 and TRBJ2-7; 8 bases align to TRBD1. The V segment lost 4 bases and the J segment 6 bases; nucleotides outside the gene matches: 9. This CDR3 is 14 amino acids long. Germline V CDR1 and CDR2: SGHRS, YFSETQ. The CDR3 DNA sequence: TGCGCCAGCAGCCGAGGACAGGGACCGAGCGAGCAGTACTTC. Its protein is CASSRGQGPSEQYF.

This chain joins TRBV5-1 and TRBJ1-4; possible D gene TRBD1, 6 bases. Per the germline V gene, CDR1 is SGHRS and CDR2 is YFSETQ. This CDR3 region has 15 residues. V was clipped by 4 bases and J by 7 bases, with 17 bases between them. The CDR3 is CASSPDRLQGEKLFF. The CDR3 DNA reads TGCGCCAGCAGCCCCGACAGGTTACAGGGTGAAAAACTGTTTTTT.

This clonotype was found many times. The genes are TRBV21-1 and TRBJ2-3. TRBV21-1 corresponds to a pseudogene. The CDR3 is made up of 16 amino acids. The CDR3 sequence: CASSKAPWLSTDTQYF. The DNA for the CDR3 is TGTGCCAGCAGCAAAGCGCCGTGGCTGAGCACAGATACGCAGTATTTT.

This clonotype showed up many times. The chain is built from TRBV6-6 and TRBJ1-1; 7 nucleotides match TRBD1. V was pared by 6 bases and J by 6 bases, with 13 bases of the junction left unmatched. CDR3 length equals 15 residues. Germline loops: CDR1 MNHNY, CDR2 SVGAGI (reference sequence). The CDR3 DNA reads TGTGCCAGCAGAAGTCAGGGGGACCCCACCGCTGAAGCTTTCTTT. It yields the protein CASRSQGDPTAEAFF.

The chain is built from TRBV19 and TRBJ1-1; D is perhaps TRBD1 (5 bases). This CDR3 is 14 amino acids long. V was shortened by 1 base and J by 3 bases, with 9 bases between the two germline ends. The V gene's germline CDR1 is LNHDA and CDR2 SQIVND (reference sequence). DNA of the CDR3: TGTGCCAGTAGTATAGTCGGGGCGGACACTGAAGCTTTCTTT. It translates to CASSIVGADTEAFF.

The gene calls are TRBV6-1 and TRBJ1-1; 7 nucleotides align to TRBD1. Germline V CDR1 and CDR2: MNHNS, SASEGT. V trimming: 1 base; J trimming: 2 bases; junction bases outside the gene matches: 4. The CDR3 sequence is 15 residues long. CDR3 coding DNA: TGTGCCAGCAGTGAAGTGAGGGGGCTAAACACTGAAGCTTTCTTT. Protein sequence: CASSEVRGLNTEAFF.

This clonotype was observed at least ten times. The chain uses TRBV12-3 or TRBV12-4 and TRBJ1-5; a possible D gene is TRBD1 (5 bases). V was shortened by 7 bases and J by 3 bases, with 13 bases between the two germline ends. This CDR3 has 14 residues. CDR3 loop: CASTATDNNQPQHF. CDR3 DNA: TGTGCCAGCACCGCGACAGATAACAATCAGCCCCAGCATTTT.

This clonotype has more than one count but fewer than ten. The CDR3 reads CASSPVERGKKTQYF. In nucleotides, the CDR3 is TGTGCCAGCAGCCCGGTCGAGCGGGGCAAGAAGACCCAGTACTTC. The rearrangement uses TRBV5-4 and TRBJ2-5; 7 positions agree with TRBD2. CDR1 and CDR2 (germline): SGHNT, YYREEE (reference sequence). After removal of 4 bases from V and 6 bases from J, the junction contained 12 bases not matched to a gene. There are 15 residues in the CDR3.

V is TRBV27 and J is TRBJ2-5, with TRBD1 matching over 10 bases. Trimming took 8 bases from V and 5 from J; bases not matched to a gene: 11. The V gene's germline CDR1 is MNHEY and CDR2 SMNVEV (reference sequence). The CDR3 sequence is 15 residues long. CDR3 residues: CASQPGQGIWETQYF. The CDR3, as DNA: TGTGCCAGCCAACCGGGACAGGGGATCTGGGAGACCCAGTACTTC.

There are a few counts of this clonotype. CDR3: CASSQGRENTIYF. CDR3 nucleotides: TGTGCCAGCAGCCAAGGGCGAGAAAACACCATATATTTT. This rearrangement joins TRBV4-2 to TRBJ1-3; D is unresolved. V lost 1 base and J lost 6, with 7 bases in between. The germline CDR1 and CDR2 sequences are LGHNA and YNFKEQ. The CDR3 totals 13 residues.

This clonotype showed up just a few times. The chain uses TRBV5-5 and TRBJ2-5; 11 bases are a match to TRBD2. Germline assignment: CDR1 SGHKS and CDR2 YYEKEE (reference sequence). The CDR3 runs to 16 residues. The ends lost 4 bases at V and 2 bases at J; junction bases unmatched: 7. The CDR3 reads CASSRTLAGGQETQYF. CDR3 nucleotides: TGTGCCAGCAGCCGTACCCTAGCGGGGGGACAAGAGACCCAGTACTTC.

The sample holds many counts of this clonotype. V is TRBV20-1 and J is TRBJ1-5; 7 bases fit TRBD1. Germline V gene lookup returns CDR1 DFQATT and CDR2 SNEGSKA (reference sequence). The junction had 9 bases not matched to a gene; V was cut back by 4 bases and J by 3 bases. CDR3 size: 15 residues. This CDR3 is CSAMTEGAYNQPQHF. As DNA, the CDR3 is TGCAGTGCTATGACCGAGGGGGCCTACAATCAGCCCCAGCATTTT.

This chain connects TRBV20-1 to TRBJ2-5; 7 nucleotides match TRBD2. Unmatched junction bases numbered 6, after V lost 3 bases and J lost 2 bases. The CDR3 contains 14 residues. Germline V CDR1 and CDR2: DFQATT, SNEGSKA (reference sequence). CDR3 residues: CSASSGGIQETQYF. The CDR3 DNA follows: TGCAGTGCTAGTTCGGGGGGAATACAAGAGACCCAGTACTTC.

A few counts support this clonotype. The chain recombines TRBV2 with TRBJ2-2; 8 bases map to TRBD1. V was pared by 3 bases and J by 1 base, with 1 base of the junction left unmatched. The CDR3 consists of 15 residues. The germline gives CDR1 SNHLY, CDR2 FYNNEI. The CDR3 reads CASSDGTGNTGELFF. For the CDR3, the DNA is TGTGCCAGCAGTGATGGGACAGGGAACACCGGGGAGCTGTTTTTT.

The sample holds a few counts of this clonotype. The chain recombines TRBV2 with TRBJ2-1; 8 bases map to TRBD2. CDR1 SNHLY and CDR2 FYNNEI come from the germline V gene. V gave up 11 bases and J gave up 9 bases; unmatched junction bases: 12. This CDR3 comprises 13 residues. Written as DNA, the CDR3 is TGTGCCGGACTGACTAGCGACTACGGTGAGCAGTTCTTC. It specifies CAGLTSDYGEQFF.

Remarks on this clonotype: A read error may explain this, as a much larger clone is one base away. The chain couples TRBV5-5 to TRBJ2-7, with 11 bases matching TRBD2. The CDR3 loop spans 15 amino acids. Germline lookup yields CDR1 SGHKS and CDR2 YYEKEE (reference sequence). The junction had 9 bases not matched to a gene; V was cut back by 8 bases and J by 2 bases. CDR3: CARSLTSGGTYEQYF. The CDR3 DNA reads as TGTGCCAGGAGCCTCACTAGCGGGGGCACCTACGAGCAGTACTTC.

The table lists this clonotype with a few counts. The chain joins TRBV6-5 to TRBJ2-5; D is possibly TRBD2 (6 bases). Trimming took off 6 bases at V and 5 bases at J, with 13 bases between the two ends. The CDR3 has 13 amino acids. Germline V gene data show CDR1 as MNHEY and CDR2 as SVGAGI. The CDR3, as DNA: TGTGCCAGCAGAACGTACGGGGGTGAGACCCAGTACTTC. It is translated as CASRTYGGETQYF.